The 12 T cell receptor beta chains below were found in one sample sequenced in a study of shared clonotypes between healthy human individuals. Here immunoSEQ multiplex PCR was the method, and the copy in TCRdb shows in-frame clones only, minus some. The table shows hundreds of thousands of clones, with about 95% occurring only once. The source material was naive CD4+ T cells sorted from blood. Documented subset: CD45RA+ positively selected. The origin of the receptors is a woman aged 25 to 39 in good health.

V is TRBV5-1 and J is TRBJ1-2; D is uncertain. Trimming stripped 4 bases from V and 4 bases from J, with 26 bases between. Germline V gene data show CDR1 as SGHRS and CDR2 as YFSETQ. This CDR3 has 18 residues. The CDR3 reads CASSPWPRGNSAAYGYTF. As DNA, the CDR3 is TGCGCCAGCAGCCCATGGCCACGGGGTAACAGCGCGGCCTATGGCTACACCTTC.

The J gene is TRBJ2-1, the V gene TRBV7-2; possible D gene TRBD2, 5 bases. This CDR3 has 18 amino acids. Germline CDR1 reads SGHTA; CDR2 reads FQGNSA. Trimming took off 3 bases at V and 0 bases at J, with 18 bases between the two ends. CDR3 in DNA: TGTGCCAGCAGCTTTTATCTCGGGATTGCCAGCTCCTACAATGAGCAGTTCTTC. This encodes CASSFYLGIASSYNEQFF.

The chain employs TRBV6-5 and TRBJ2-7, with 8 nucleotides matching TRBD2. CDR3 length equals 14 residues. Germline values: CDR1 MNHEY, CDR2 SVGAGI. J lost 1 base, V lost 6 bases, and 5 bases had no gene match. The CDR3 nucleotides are TGTGCCAGCAGACGGGGGGGCCAGTCCTACGAGCAGTACTTC. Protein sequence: CASRRGGQSYEQYF.

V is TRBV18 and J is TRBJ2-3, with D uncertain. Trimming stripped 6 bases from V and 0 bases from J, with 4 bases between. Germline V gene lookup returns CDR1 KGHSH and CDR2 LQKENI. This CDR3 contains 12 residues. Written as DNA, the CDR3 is TGTGCCAGCTCCGACAGCACAGATACGCAGTATTTT. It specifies CASSDSTDTQYF.

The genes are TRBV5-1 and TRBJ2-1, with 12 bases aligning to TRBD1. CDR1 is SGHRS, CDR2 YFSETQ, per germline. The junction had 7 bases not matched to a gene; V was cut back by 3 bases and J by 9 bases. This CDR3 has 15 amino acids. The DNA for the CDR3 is TGCGCCAGCAGCTCGGGACAGGGGGCTTGGGGTGAGCAGTTCTTC. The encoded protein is CASSSGQGAWGEQFF. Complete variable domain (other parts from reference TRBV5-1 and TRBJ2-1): KAGVTQTPRYLIKTRGQQVTLSCSPISGHRSVSWYQQTPGQGLQFLFEYFSETQRNKGNFPGRFSGRQFSNSRSEMNVSTLELGDSALYLCASSSGQGAWGEQFFGPGTRLTVL.

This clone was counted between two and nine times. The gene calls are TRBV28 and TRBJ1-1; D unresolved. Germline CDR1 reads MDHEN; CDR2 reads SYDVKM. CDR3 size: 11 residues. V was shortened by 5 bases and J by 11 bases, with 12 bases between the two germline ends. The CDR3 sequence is CASSGDSPAFF. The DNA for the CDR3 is TGTGCCAGCAGTGGGGATTCCCCGGCTTTCTTT.

CDR3 coding DNA: TGTGCCAGCAGCTTAGGGCGGTACGAGCAGTACTTC. As protein: CASSLGRYEQYF. The chain is built from TRBV7-2 and TRBJ2-7; D remains unclear. The germline CDR1 and CDR2 sequences are SGHTA and FQGNSA. Trimming left V 1 base short and J 4 bases short, with 5 bases between. The CDR3 spans 12 residues.

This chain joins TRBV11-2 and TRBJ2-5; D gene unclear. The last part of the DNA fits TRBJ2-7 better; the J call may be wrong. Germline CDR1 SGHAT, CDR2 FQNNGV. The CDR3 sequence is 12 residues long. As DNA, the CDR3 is TGTGCCAGCAGCTTAGTGTCCTACGAGCAGTACTTC. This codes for CASSLVSYEQYF.

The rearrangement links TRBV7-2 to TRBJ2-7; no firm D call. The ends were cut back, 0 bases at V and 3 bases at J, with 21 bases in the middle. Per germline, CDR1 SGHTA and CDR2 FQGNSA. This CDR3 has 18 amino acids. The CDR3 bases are TGTGCCAGCAGCTTAGCGCAGGCAGGCGAGGTCTGGGGCTACGAGCAGTACTTC. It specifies CASSLAQAGEVWGYEQYF. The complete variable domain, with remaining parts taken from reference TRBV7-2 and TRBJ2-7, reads GAGVSQSPSNKVTEKGKDVELRCDPISGHTALYWYRQSLGQGLEFLIYFQGNSAPDKSGLPSDRFSAERTGGSVSTLTIQRTQQEDSAVYLCASSLAQAGEVWGYEQYFGPGTRLTVT.

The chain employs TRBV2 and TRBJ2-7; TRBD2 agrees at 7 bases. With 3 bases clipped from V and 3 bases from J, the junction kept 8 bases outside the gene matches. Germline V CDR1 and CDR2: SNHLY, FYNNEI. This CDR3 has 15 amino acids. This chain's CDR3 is CASSDAWTRSYEQYF. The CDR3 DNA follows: TGTGCCAGCAGTGATGCTTGGACTAGGAGCTACGAGCAGTACTTC.

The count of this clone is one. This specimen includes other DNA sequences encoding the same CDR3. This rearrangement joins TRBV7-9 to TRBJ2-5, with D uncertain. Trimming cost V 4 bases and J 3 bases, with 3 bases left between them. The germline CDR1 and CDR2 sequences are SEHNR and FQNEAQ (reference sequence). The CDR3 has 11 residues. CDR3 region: CASSSEETQYF. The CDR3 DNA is TGTGCCAGCAGCTCAGAAGAGACCCAGTACTTC. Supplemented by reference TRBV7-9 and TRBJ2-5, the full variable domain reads DTGVSQNPRHKITKRGQNVTFRCDPISEHNRLYWYRQTLGQGPEFLTYFQNEAQLEKSRLLSDRFSAERPKGSFSTLEIQRTEQGDSAMYLCASSSEETQYFGPGTRLLVL.

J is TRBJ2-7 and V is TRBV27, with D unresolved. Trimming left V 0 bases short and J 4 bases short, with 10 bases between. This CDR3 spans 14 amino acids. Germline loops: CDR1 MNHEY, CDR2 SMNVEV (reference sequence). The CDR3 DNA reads TGTGCCAGCAGTTTATCGATAGGCGAATACGAGCAGTACTTC. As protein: CASSLSIGEYEQYF.